Each of the 10 T cell receptor beta chains below was sequenced from the same sample in a study of blood T cell repertoires in COVID-19. TCRdb's table, derived via immunoSEQ multiplex PCR, lists solely in-frame clones and lacks some. The sample contains about 100,000 clones, around 85% of which appear only once. Source material: PBMCs or T cells enriched from blood (not recorded which). The receptors were sampled from a woman aged 45-65 years who had recovered from COVID-19.

The V and J genes are TRBV9 and TRBJ2-7; D remains ambiguous. Germline lookup yields CDR1 SGDLS and CDR2 YYNGEE. The CDR3 has 15 residues. The V and J ends lost 0 bases and 3 bases respectively, with 13 bases between them. Here the CDR3 reads CASSVAATSNYEQYF. CDR3 DNA sequence: TGTGCCAGCAGCGTAGCAGCGACCTCAAACTACGAGCAGTACTTC.

The count of this clone is one. CDR3 sequence reads: CASSIDVYSPTNEKLFF. Here the CDR3 DNA reads TGTGCCAGTAGTATAGATGTTTACAGCCCAACTAATGAAAAACTGTTTTTT. The rearrangement uses TRBV19 and TRBJ1-4; D unresolved. The CDR3 is 17 residues long. V lost 0 bases, J lost 0 bases, and 11 bases lay in between. Germline CDR1 is LNHDA and CDR2 is SQIVND (reference sequence).

The V and J genes are TRBV5-8 and TRBJ1-3; 7 positions match TRBD1. CDR3 length equals 17 residues. Germline CDR1 SGHTS, CDR2 YDEGEE. Losses at the gene ends were 2 bases for V and 2 bases for J; bases not matched to a gene: 10. CDR3 sequence: CASSFRRTGFAGNTIYF. CDR3 bases: TGTGCCAGCAGCTTTAGGCGGACAGGTTTCGCTGGAAACACCATATATTTT.

This rearrangement joins TRBV24-1 to TRBJ2-2; unclear D gene. This CDR3 contains 12 residues. Germline CDR1 reads KGHDR; CDR2 reads SFDVKD. Trimming removed 9 bases from V and 2 bases from J, with 6 bases in between. The CDR3 DNA sequence: TGTGCCACCTCTACCAACACCGGGGAGCTGTTTTTT. It specifies CATSTNTGELFF.

This rearrangement joins TRBV9 to TRBJ2-7, with 7 bases lining up with TRBD1. In germline, CDR1 is SGDLS, CDR2 YYNGEE. The CDR3 sequence is 14 residues long. J gave up 4 bases and V 4 bases, and 8 bases lay outside the gene matches. The CDR3 DNA reads TGTGCCAGCAGCCCTGGAGGACAGGTTTACGAGCAGTACTTC. It is translated as CASSPGGQVYEQYF.

This rearrangement joins TRBV28 to TRBJ1-3; TRBD1 might be the D (6 bases). This CDR3 has 16 residues. Germline assignment: CDR1 MDHEN and CDR2 SYDVKM. Trimming pared 3 bases from V and 0 bases from J, leaving 12 bases between. CDR3 sequence: CASSLAGANSGNTIYF. The CDR3 bases are TGTGCCAGCAGTTTGGCAGGGGCTAACTCTGGAAACACCATATATTTT.

This chain connects TRBV19 to TRBJ1-3; no definite D call. The V and J ends lost 7 bases and 0 bases respectively, with 13 bases between them. This CDR3 contains 15 residues. The germline gives CDR1 LNHDA, CDR2 SQIVND (reference sequence). The CDR3 DNA reads TGTGCCAGTACCCTCGCTGCGTACTCTGGAAACACCATATATTTT. This encodes CASTLAAYSGNTIYF.

The CDR3 DNA is TGTGCCAGCTCACGAGACACCCTCTCCTACGAGCAGTACTTC. Encoded protein: CASSRDTLSYEQYF. The chain carries TRBV18 and TRBJ2-7; D is ambiguous. The V gene's germline CDR1 is KGHSH and CDR2 LQKENI. V lost 4 bases, J lost 0 bases, and 10 bases lay in between. CDR3 length: 14 amino acids.

The J gene is TRBJ1-5, the V gene TRBV30, with D unclear. Deletions cut 2 bases from V and 7 bases from J, with 12 bases between. CDR1 GTSNPN and CDR2 SVGIG come from the germline V gene (reference sequence). CDR3 length: 13 residues. The DNA for the CDR3 is TGTGCCTGGAGTCACGGGGAGCAACAGCCCCAGCATTTT. It yields the protein CAWSHGEQQPQHF.

This chain uses TRBV27 with TRBJ2-7; TRBD1 matches 11 bases. Germline loops: CDR1 MNHEY, CDR2 SMNVEV (reference sequence). With V trimmed by 5 bases and J by 3 bases, 3 bases remained unmatched. There are 14 residues in the CDR3. The CDR3: CASSTGTGGYEQYF. For the CDR3, the DNA is TGTGCCAGCAGTACCGGGACAGGGGGCTACGAGCAGTACTTC.